The TCR beta chain described here comes from a study of vaccination effects on CD4 cells after COVID-19. Study information: It was a median of 72 days after the second dose that post-vaccine samples were obtained. Study-level findings and limits: Healthy vaccinees showed cross-reactivity with common cold coronaviruses in only 1 of 255 vaccine-induced clones. At late timepoints after vaccination, vaccine- and infection-induced clones shrank markedly.

Data came from immunoSEQ multiplex PCR; TCRdb stores just in-frame clones and leaves some out. Of about 16,000 clones listed, approximately 70% are singletons. Expansion with viral peptide pools was applied to antigen-specific CD4+ T cells by the ViraFEST assay prior to sequencing. CD4+ T cell isolation took place after less than 13 days of culture. Either the BNT162b2 or mRNA-1273 vaccine was given to participants in two doses. A density of over 1.5 million PBMC per well was used; these cells were cultured with roughly 10 IU/ml IL-2 and roughly 10 ug/ml peptides. Deletions cut 2 bases from V and 0 bases from J, with 8 bases between. Germline V gene sequence: CDR1 MNHNS, CDR2 SASEGT. The CDR3 is 15 amino acids. Points on this clone: Antigen specificity is unknown.

This TCR was sampled from a human donor who received a COVID-19 vaccine. V gene TRBV6-1 combines with J gene TRBJ2-1; D remains unclear. The sample in question was CD4+ T cells from PBMCs cultured with SARS-CoV-2 spike peptides, obtained after COVID-19 vaccination. CDR3 DNA sequence: TGTGCCAGCAGTGAACAGGCCCCCTCCTACAATGAGCAGTTCTTC. Residues: CASSEQAPSYNEQFF.